The T cell receptor (beta chain) under discussion was sequenced for a study of T-cell memory formation after mild COVID-19. CDR3 length equals 14 residues. The germline V gene encodes CDR1 SGHTA and CDR2 FQGTGA. V was pared by 2 bases and J by 8 bases, with 13 bases between. MiXCR, applied by TCRdb to the 5' RACE reads, yields one record per CDR3 protein. The table shows almost 350,000 distinct CDR3 sequences, with 20% occurring only once. The chain joins TRBV7-3 to TRBJ1-3; D might be TRBD1 (5 bases). The receptor was derived from a man between 18 and 35 years old who had mild COVID-19 (a few samples of this study predate the infection). Cell type and time point are not known. Sequencing input: PBMCs or a T cell subset sorted from them (not recorded which). CDR3 sequence: CASSLSGIEDTIYF. The CDR3 coding sequence is TGTGCCAGCAGCTTATCAGGGATAGAGGACACCATATATTTT. Combining the CDR3 with reference TRBV7-3 and TRBJ1-3 gives the whole variable domain GAGVSQTPSNKVTEKGKYVELRCDPISGHTALYWYRQSLGQGPEFLIYFQGTGAADDSGLPNDRFFAVRPEGSVSTLKIQRTERGDSAVYLCASSLSGIEDTIYFGEGSWLTVV.